This passage covers 24 T cell receptor beta chains from one sample sequenced in a study of PD-1 blockade in classical Hodgkin lymphoma. Time point indicated: cycle 4 day 1 (C4D1), after 6 weeks of nivolumab. Brentuximab vedotin exposure varied, and every patient relapsed after autologous stem cell transplantation. Magnetic negative selection of thawed PBMCs was the method by which CD4+ T cells were purified. Libraries were prepared by immunoSEQ multiplex PCR; TCRdb keeps only in-frame clonotypes and omits some of them. The sample records 25,000 to 30,000 clones, approximately 78% being singletons. The input for sequencing was CD4+ T cells from blood, taken before the fourth cycle of nivolumab. The receptor source for this set is a human donor with classical Hodgkin lymphoma.

A few counts support this clone. The V and J genes are TRBV5-1 and TRBJ2-7; D is perhaps TRBD2 (5 bases). V was trimmed by 0 bases and J by 8 bases, leaving 6 bases between them. Germline CDR1 and CDR2: SGHRS and YFSETQ. This CDR3 has 11 amino acids. The CDR3 DNA reads as TGCGCCAGCAGCTTGGGGGAGAAGCAGTACTTC. Translating it yields CASSLGEKQYF. The complete variable domain, with remaining parts taken from reference TRBV5-1 and TRBJ2-7, reads KAGVTQTPRYLIKTRGQQVTLSCSPISGHRSVSWYQQTPGQGLQFLFEYFSETQRNKGNFPGRFSGRQFSNSRSEMNVSTLELGDSALYLCASSLGEKQYFGPGTRLTVT.

J is TRBJ1-1 and V is TRBV5-1; 8 bases align to TRBD1. The germline CDR1 and CDR2 sequences are SGHRS and YFSETQ. The CDR3 has 15 residues. The ends lost 5 bases at V and 5 bases at J; junction bases unmatched: 11. CDR3 sequence (DNA): TGCGCCAGCAGTCTCGCGGCAGGGGGCAGGACTGAAGCTTTCTTT. Its translation is CASSLAAGGRTEAFF. The variable domain in full, with the rest retrieved from reference TRBV5-1 and TRBJ1-1, is KAGVTQTPRYLIKTRGQQVTLSCSPISGHRSVSWYQQTPGQGLQFLFEYFSETQRNKGNFPGRFSGRQFSNSRSEMNVSTLELGDSALYLCASSLAAGGRTEAFFGQGTRLTVV.

This chain links TRBV5-6 with TRBJ2-7; D remains unclear. V was trimmed by 2 bases and J by 2 bases, leaving 14 bases between them. The CDR3 covers 15 residues. CDR1 is SGHDT and CDR2 is YYEEEE in the germline V gene. CDR3 region: CASSFRGTGTYEQYF. The CDR3 nucleotides read TGTGCCAGCAGCTTTCGAGGAACTGGCACCTACGAGCAGTACTTC. The full variable domain, rest sourced from reference TRBV5-6 and TRBJ2-7, is DAGVTQSPTHLIKTRGQQVTLRCSPKSGHDTVSWYQQALGQGPQFIFQYYEEEERQRGNFPDRFSGHQFPNYSSELNVNALLLGDSALYLCASSFRGTGTYEQYFGPGTRLTVT.

The rearrangement links TRBV5-1 to TRBJ2-3, with D perhaps matching TRBD2 (5 bases). This CDR3 comprises 16 residues. Deletions cut 0 bases from V and 0 bases from J, with 11 bases between. Germline V gene data show CDR1 as SGHRS and CDR2 as YFSETQ. The CDR3 DNA sequence: TGCGCCAGCAGCTTGGGGCGGGCGCCTAGCACAGATACGCAGTATTTT. Translation: CASSLGRAPSTDTQYF.

The CDR3 region has the DNA TGCGCCAGCAGCTTGGTGGCGGGTGGGTACGAGCAGTACTTC. It yields the protein CASSLVAGGYEQYF. This rearrangement joins TRBV5-1 to TRBJ2-7; D may be TRBD2 (5 bases). Germline lookup yields CDR1 SGHRS and CDR2 YFSETQ. Trimming stripped 0 bases from V and 4 bases from J, with 11 bases between. There are 14 residues in the CDR3.

V usage is TRBV5-1 and J usage is TRBJ2-3; 8 bases map to TRBD2. This CDR3 is 16 amino acids long. CDR1 is SGHRS, CDR2 YFSETQ, per germline. V lost 3 bases to trimming and J lost 4 bases; unmatched junction nucleotides: 10. CDR3 DNA: TGCGCCAGCAGCTCCGCTCCGGGACTAGATGCAGATACGCAGTATTTT. Residues: CASSSAPGLDADTQYF. The full variable domain, in which reference TRBV5-1 and TRBJ2-3 provide the parts outside the CDR3, is KAGVTQTPRYLIKTRGQQVTLSCSPISGHRSVSWYQQTPGQGLQFLFEYFSETQRNKGNFPGRFSGRQFSNSRSEMNVSTLELGDSALYLCASSSAPGLDADTQYFGPGTRLTVL.

The rearrangement links TRBV5-1 to TRBJ2-1; D not resolved. V gave up 4 bases and J gave up 4 bases, with 15 bases separating them. This CDR3 contains 15 residues. Germline V gene data show CDR1 as SGHRS and CDR2 as YFSETQ. CDR3 nucleotides: TGCGCCAGCAGCACCGGCCACGAACTTTACAATGAGCAGTTCTTC. Translation: CASSTGHELYNEQFF.

The rearrangement joins TRBV7-8 to TRBJ2-7; the D is unclear. Germline V gene data show CDR1 as SGHVS and CDR2 as FQNEAQ. Trimming removed 1 base at V and 2 bases at J, with 12 bases between. CDR3 length equals 15 residues. CDR3 loop: CASSLDSSPTYEQYF. The CDR3 DNA is TGTGCCAGCAGCTTAGATTCGTCACCGACCTACGAGCAGTACTTC.

The count of this clone is one. V usage is TRBV5-6 and J usage is TRBJ1-1, with D possibly TRBD1 on 5 matching bases. Germline CDR1 is SGHDT and CDR2 is YYEEEE. The V gene lost 1 base and the J gene lost 2 bases, with 6 bases spanning the gap. The CDR3 is 13 residues long. The CDR3 DNA reads TGTGCCAGCAGCTTGAGGGGAAACACTGAAGCTTTCTTT. Amino acid sequence: CASSLRGNTEAFF. The whole variable domain, filled in from reference TRBV5-6 and TRBJ1-1, reads DAGVTQSPTHLIKTRGQQVTLRCSPKSGHDTVSWYQQALGQGPQFIFQYYEEEERQRGNFPDRFSGHQFPNYSSELNVNALLLGDSALYLCASSLRGNTEAFFGQGTRLTVV.

This clone is a singleton in its sample. The same CDR3 also results from other DNA sequences found in this sample. The chain carries TRBV5-1 and TRBJ1-5, with D tentatively TRBD1 (6 bases). V was shortened by 0 bases and J by 2 bases, with 9 bases between the two germline ends. Germline V gene sequence: CDR1 SGHRS, CDR2 YFSETQ. CDR3 length equals 15 residues. CDR3 protein: CASSLEGVGNQPQHF. CDR3 nucleotide sequence: TGCGCCAGCAGCTTGGAGGGGGTTGGCAATCAGCCCCAGCATTTT.

V gene TRBV30 combines with J gene TRBJ1-5; 8 positions agree with TRBD1. Per germline, CDR1 GTSNPN and CDR2 SVGIG (reference sequence). The CDR3 consists of 13 residues. V lost 5 bases, J lost 6 bases, and 6 bases stayed unmatched. The CDR3 coding sequence is TGTGCCTGGTCAGGGGGCGGGAGTCAGCCCCAGCATTTT. The encoded protein is CAWSGGGSQPQHF. The complete variable domain, with remaining parts taken from reference TRBV30 and TRBJ1-5, reads SQTIHQWPATLVQPVGSPLSLECTVEGTSNPNLYWYRQAAGRGLQLLFYSVGIGQISSEVPQNLSASRPQDRQFILSSKKLLLSDSGFYLCAWSGGGSQPQHFGDGTRLSIL.

This chain uses TRBV11-3 with TRBJ1-3; D remains unclear. Trimming stripped 0 bases from V and 0 bases from J, with 18 bases between. The germline CDR1 and CDR2 sequences are SGHNT and YENEEA. The length of the CDR3 is 19 residues. CDR3 amino acids: CASSLDPSPAMSSGNTIYF. In nucleotides, the CDR3 is TGTGCCAGCAGCTTAGATCCTTCCCCGGCCATGTCCTCTGGAAACACCATATATTTT.

The chain is built from TRBV6-1 and TRBJ2-5; D call uncertain. CDR1 is MNHNS, CDR2 SASEGT, per germline. Trimming pared 7 bases from V and 1 base from J, leaving 13 bases between. The CDR3 sequence is 14 residues long. The DNA of the CDR3 is TGTGCCAGCATATGGACCGATTCCCAAGAGACCCAGTACTTC. It is translated as CASIWTDSQETQYF.

The chain joins TRBV5-1 to TRBJ1-1; D is ambiguous. The CDR3 totals 14 residues. Germline CDR1 is SGHRS and CDR2 is YFSETQ. The V gene lost 0 bases and the J gene lost 2 bases, with 8 bases spanning the gap. The CDR3 loop reads CASSLVSQNTEAFF. CDR3 nucleotides: TGCGCCAGCAGCTTGGTTAGCCAAAACACTGAAGCTTTCTTT.

CDR3 sequence: CASSPTPNNRAEAFF. DNA for the CDR3: TGCGCCAGCAGCCCAACGCCGAACAACAGGGCTGAAGCTTTCTTT. This sequence joins TRBV5-1 and TRBJ1-1; D perhaps matches TRBD1 (6 bases). Trimming took 4 bases from V and 6 from J, leaving 19 bases between them. Germline lookup yields CDR1 SGHRS and CDR2 YFSETQ. CDR3 length equals 15 residues.

The J gene is TRBJ1-1, the V gene TRBV5-5, with 8 bases that match TRBD1. Germline V gene lookup returns CDR1 SGHKS and CDR2 YYEKEE (reference sequence). The CDR3 consists of 15 residues. V was clipped by 4 bases and J by 4 bases; unmatched bases: 9. The CDR3 protein is CASSPHRGDGTEAFF. In DNA, the CDR3 is TGTGCCAGCAGCCCCCACAGGGGGGATGGCACTGAAGCTTTCTTT. Full variable domain (remainder filled in from reference TRBV5-5 and TRBJ1-1): DAGVTQSPTHLIKTRGQQVTLRCSPISGHKSVSWYQQVLGQGPQFIFQYYEKEERGRGNFPDRFSARQFPNYSSELNVNALLLGDSALYLCASSPHRGDGTEAFFGQGTRLTVV.

This chain links TRBV7-8 with TRBJ1-1; D is undetermined. The CDR3 loop spans 13 amino acids. Trimming pared 5 bases from V and 1 base from J, leaving 8 bases between. The germline CDR1 and CDR2 sequences are SGHVS and FQNEAQ. CDR3 in amino acids: CASSTRQNTEAFF. CDR3 nucleotide sequence: TGTGCCAGCAGCACCAGACAGAACACTGAAGCTTTCTTT.

This chain links TRBV27 with TRBJ1-1; D may be TRBD1 (5 bases). CDR1 and CDR2 (germline): MNHEY, SMNVEV (reference sequence). The CDR3 loop spans 15 amino acids. Trimming removed 6 bases at V and 4 bases at J, with 18 bases between. The CDR3 loop is CASRRSDRVVTEAFF. Written as DNA, the CDR3 is TGTGCCAGCAGACGATCCGACAGAGTTGTCACTGAAGCTTTCTTT.

This chain uses TRBV7-9 with TRBJ2-4; D is undetermined. The CDR3 loop spans 14 amino acids. Trimming left V 6 bases short and J 8 bases short, with 17 bases between. Germline lookup yields CDR1 SEHNR and CDR2 FQNEAQ (reference sequence). Here the CDR3 DNA reads TGTGCCAGCAGGCCCAGGAAAGACGGAGACATTCAGTACTTC. This gives the protein CASRPRKDGDIQYF.

This chain links TRBV5-1 with TRBJ2-5; D possibly corresponds to TRBD2 (6 bases). CDR3 length equals 15 residues. Germline V lookup: CDR1 SGHRS, CDR2 YFSETQ. V was cut by 0 bases and J by 0 bases, with 9 bases left in between. The CDR3 nucleotides are TGCGCCAGCAGCTTGGGCCGGGGGAACCAAGAGACCCAGTACTTC. Its translation: CASSLGRGNQETQYF.

This clone was observed a few times. The chain couples TRBV5-1 to TRBJ1-6, with D unresolved. Germline-derived CDR1 and CDR2 are SGHRS and YFSETQ. The CDR3 is 14 residues long. V lost 4 bases to trimming and J lost 7 bases, with 12 bases between them. CDR3 nucleotide sequence: TGCGCCAGCAGCAACCGGGCCGAAAATTCACCCCTCCACTTT. Translation: CASSNRAENSPLHF. The variable domain in full, with the rest retrieved from reference TRBV5-1 and TRBJ1-6, is KAGVTQTPRYLIKTRGQQVTLSCSPISGHRSVSWYQQTPGQGLQFLFEYFSETQRNKGNFPGRFSGRQFSNSRSEMNVSTLELGDSALYLCASSNRAENSPLHFGNGTRLTVT.

This chain joins TRBV19 and TRBJ1-2; possible D gene TRBD1, 6 bases. The V end lost 5 bases, the J end lost 8 bases, and 18 bases lay between the germline ends. The CDR3 totals 14 residues. Germline CDR1 reads LNHDA; CDR2 reads SQIVND (reference sequence). The CDR3 nucleotides are TGTGCCAGTAGTCATCTAGGGGGGGCGCGCGGCTACACCTTC. It encodes CASSHLGGARGYTF.

There are a few counts of this clone. V and J are TRBV6-5 and TRBJ2-7, with D unresolved. The V gene's germline CDR1 is MNHEY and CDR2 SVGAGI. CDR3 length: 14 residues. With 4 bases removed from V and 2 bases from J, the gap between germline ends came to 12 bases. CDR3 sequence reads: CASSSQYYAYEQYF. CDR3 DNA: TGTGCCAGCAGTTCGCAGTACTATGCCTACGAGCAGTACTTC.

In this sample, this clone turned up once. This chain joins TRBV10-3 and TRBJ1-5; D gene unclear. CDR1 is ENHRY and CDR2 is SYGVKD in the germline V gene. Trimming cost V 0 bases and J 7 bases, with 16 bases left between them. This CDR3 has 16 amino acids. DNA for the CDR3: TGTGCCATCAGTGAGTCTTTCTGGGGAATTATCCAGCCCCAGCATTTT. Encoded protein: CAISESFWGIIQPQHF.